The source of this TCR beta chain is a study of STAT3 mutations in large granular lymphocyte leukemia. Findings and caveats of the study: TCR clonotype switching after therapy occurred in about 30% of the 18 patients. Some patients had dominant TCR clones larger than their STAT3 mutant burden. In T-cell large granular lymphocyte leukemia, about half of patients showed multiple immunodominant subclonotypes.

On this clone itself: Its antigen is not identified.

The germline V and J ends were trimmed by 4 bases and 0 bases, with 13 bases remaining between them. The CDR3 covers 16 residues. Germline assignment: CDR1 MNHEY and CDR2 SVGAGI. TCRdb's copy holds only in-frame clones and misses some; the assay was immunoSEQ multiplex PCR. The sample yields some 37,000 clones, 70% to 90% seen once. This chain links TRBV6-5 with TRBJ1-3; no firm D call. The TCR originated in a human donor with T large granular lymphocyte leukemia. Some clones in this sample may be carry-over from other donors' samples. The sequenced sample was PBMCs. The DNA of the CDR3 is TGTGCCAGCAGTTCCGGCAAACACCGCTCTGGAAACACCATATATTTT. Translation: CASSSGKHRSGNTIYF.